In its sample, the clone carrying this T cell receptor beta chain was seen a few times. The data are from a study of T cells in Graves' hyperthyroidism and ophthalmopathy. Amplification yielded TCR beta CDR3 regions, with RNA transcripts as the source. TCR CDR3 underwent first-round RT-PCR with the HTBI primer set. In TCRdb, the multiplex PCR reads were re-called with MiXCR into one record per CDR3 protein. This table has over 700,000 distinct CDR3 sequences, about 17% appearing once. Germline V gene data show CDR1 as SGHVS and CDR2 as FNYEAQ. The CDR3 has 15 amino acids. The V end was cut by 2 bases, the J end by 4 bases, with 13 bases between.

The J gene is TRBJ2-3, the V gene TRBV7-6; D assignment may be TRBD1 or TRBD2 (6 bases each). The sample consisted of blood. The sequence was collected from a woman aged 45-59 years with Graves' hyperthyroidism that later progressed to Graves' ophthalmopathy. The CDR3 DNA reads TGTGCCAGCAGCTTATGGGGGGCCTTAGCAGATACGCAGTATTTT. Its translation: CASSLWGALADTQYF.